This TCR beta chain was documented in a study of persistence of HIV-infected CD4 T cells. The study's findings and limits: Antigen-responding cells were enriched for degenerate expanded CDR3beta sequences.

Note on this clone: Antigen specificity is unknown.

The stimulus was an HIV-1 Gag 15-mer peptide pool, about 1 ug/peptide/mL. Memory cells lacking CD40L and CD69 with high CD45RO were sorted. Donors had CD4+ T cell counts above 400 cells/uL and were CMV-seropositive. The libraries were made with immunoSEQ version 4 in survey mode. Repertoires were generated with immunoSEQ multiplex PCR, while TCRdb's copy carries only in-frame clones and drops some. The data hold 38,000 or so clones, with about 83% observed a single time. The material was cultured CD4+ T cells from PBMCs, obtained from a patient who received antiretroviral therapy. The sequence was obtained from an adult with HIV. The donor label of this sample is uncertain.

CDR3 nucleotides: TGTGCCATCAGTGAGTCGGAGGGGGGCACTGAAGCTTTCTTT. This translates into CAISESEGGTEAFF. V usage is TRBV10-3 and J usage is TRBJ1-1; a possible D gene is TRBD1 (6 bases). In germline, CDR1 is ENHRY, CDR2 SYGVKD. V gave up 0 bases and J gave up 4 bases, with 9 bases separating them. The CDR3 is 14 residues long.